This passage covers 20 T cell receptor beta chains from one sample sequenced in a study of CD8 T cells in Susac syndrome. The RNA input was roughly 0.45 to 1 ug, and it was reverse transcribed with random hexamers. TCRdb reprocessed the immunoSEQ multiplex PCR reads with MiXCR, giving one entry per CDR3 protein. The sample comprises about 210,000 distinct CDR3 sequences, about 95% of which are singletons, and 0.075% to 0.095% rests with the top ten. Sequencing was performed on CD4+ T cells from PBMCs. The receptors derive from a human donor with multiple sclerosis.

This rearrangement joins TRBV5-1 to TRBJ1-5, with 7 bases lining up with TRBD1. The V and J ends lost 1 base and 1 base, in that order; junction bases with no gene match: 2. Germline CDR1 SGHRS, CDR2 YFSETQ. CDR3 length: 15 residues. CDR3 DNA sequence: TGCGCCAGCAGCTTGACAGGGGTCAGCAATCAGCCCCAGCATTTT. Translated, it gives CASSLTGVSNQPQHF.

The V and J genes are TRBV6-5 and TRBJ2-7, with 14 bases matching TRBD2. Looked up from germline, CDR1 is MNHEY and CDR2 is SVGAGI. This CDR3 is 16 amino acids long. With V trimmed by 2 bases and J by 6 bases, 6 bases remained unmatched. CDR3 sequence (DNA): TGTGCCAGCAGTTACCGGACTAGCGGGGGGACCCCCGAGCAGTACTTC. Translation gives CASSYRTSGGTPEQYF.

The chain uses TRBV28 and TRBJ1-2; D is unclear. This CDR3 is 13 amino acids long. V was cut by 11 bases and J by 0 bases, with 13 bases left in between. From germline, CDR1 is MDHEN and CDR2 SYDVKM. The DNA of the CDR3 is TGTGCCGGCCAAGGGAGGGCTAACTATGGCTACACCTTC. Its translation is CAGQGRANYGYTF.

A remark on this clonotype: The junction differs from germline at one of its ends, possibly a read error. This chain uses TRBV19 with TRBJ2-2; D perhaps matches TRBD1 (5 bases). Germline V gene data show CDR1 as LNHDA and CDR2 as SQIVND (reference sequence). The CDR3 contains 14 residues. The chain's CDR3 is CASIIGDHTGELFF. The CDR3 DNA follows: TGTGCCAGTATTATAGGGGATCACACCGGGGAGCTGTTTTTT. Full variable domain (rest looked up from reference TRBV19 and TRBJ2-2): DGGITQSPKYLFRKEGQNVTLSCEQNLNHDAMYWYRQDPGQGLRLIYYSQIVNDFQKGDIAEGYSVSREKKESFPLTVTSAQKNPTAFYLCASIIGDHTGELFFGEGSRLTVL.

This rearrangement joins TRBV4-1 to TRBJ2-1; 9 bases line up with TRBD2. V was clipped by 3 bases and J by 7 bases; unmatched bases: 10. CDR1 MGHRA and CDR2 YSYEKL come from the germline V gene. The CDR3 runs to 16 residues. The CDR3 DNA sequence: TGCGCCAGCAGCCACCCAGCGGGAGGTCCGACAAATGAGCAGTTCTTC. It translates to CASSHPAGGPTNEQFF.

The rearrangement uses TRBV29-1 and TRBJ2-1; TRBD1 might be the D (6 bases). Germline V gene lookup returns CDR1 SQVTM and CDR2 ANQGSEA. Trimming cost V 2 bases and J 10 bases, with 12 bases left between them. CDR3 size: 12 residues. The CDR3 DNA reads TGCAGCGTTGAAATTAACAGGGCCGAGCAGTTCTTC. It encodes CSVEINRAEQFF.

This sequence joins TRBV27 and TRBJ1-2; 12 bases match TRBD1. J gave up 8 bases and V 4 bases, and 8 bases lay outside the gene matches. This CDR3 spans 15 amino acids. Germline assignment: CDR1 MNHEY and CDR2 SMNVEV (reference sequence). The CDR3 DNA sequence: TGTGCCAGCAGTTCTCCGGGACAGGGGGCGCGAGGCTACACCTTC. Its translation is CASSSPGQGARGYTF.

The chain combines TRBV18 with TRBJ2-1; D uncertain. Trimming removed 3 bases from V and 6 bases from J, with 6 bases in between. The length of the CDR3 is 12 residues. CDR1 and CDR2 (germline): KGHSH, LQKENI. The chain's CDR3 is CASSPSRNEQFF. In DNA, the CDR3 is TGTGCCAGCTCACCTTCGCGCAATGAGCAGTTCTTC.

The rearrangement joins TRBV3-1 to TRBJ2-1; TRBD2 might be the D (5 bases). The CDR3 has 14 amino acids. Germline V gives CDR1 LGHDT, CDR2 YNNKEL (reference sequence). The V end lost 1 base, the J end lost 1 base, and 5 bases lay between the germline ends. CDR3 in amino acids: CASSQGGSYNEQFF. DNA of the CDR3: TGTGCCAGCAGCCAAGGCGGGTCCTACAATGAGCAGTTCTTC.

The chain uses TRBV5-4 and TRBJ1-6, with 7 bases aligning to TRBD1. Germline values: CDR1 SGHNT, CDR2 YYREEE (reference sequence). This CDR3 has 16 residues. The ends lost 2 bases at V and 5 bases at J; junction bases unmatched: 7. The CDR3 nucleotides read TGTGCCAGCAGCTTTGTGACAGGGCTCAATAATTCACCCCTCCACTTT. Translation: CASSFVTGLNNSPLHF. The full variable domain, in which reference TRBV5-4 and TRBJ1-6 provide the parts outside the CDR3, is ETGVTQSPTHLIKTRGQQVTLRCSSQSGHNTVSWYQQALGQGPQFIFQYYREEENGRGNFPPRFSGLQFPNYSSELNVNALELDDSALYLCASSFVTGLNNSPLHFGNGTRLTVT.

V usage is TRBV4-1 and J usage is TRBJ2-5, with unresolved D. Germline V gene sequence: CDR1 MGHRA, CDR2 YSYEKL. Trimming left V 3 bases short and J 5 bases short, with 10 bases between. The CDR3 extends over 13 amino acids. CDR3 amino acids: CASSQAVPETQYF. The DNA for the CDR3 is TGCGCCAGCAGCCAGGCCGTACCCGAGACCCAGTACTTC.

The V gene is TRBV5-1, the J gene TRBJ2-7; D may be TRBD2 (6 bases). This CDR3 comprises 16 residues. Germline-derived CDR1 and CDR2 are SGHRS and YFSETQ. The ends were cut back, 5 bases at V and 2 bases at J, with 20 bases in the middle. CDR3 DNA: TGCGCCAGCAGGGAGGGGAGCGAGGGGACTGCCTACGAGCAGTACTTC. Residues: CASREGSEGTAYEQYF.

This chain uses TRBV20-1 with TRBJ2-5, with D perhaps given as TRBD1 or TRBD2 (5 bases each). This CDR3 comprises 15 residues. Per germline, CDR1 DFQATT and CDR2 SNEGSKA (reference sequence). Trimming removed 5 bases from V and 7 bases from J, with 23 bases in between. The chain's CDR3 is CSAQAGTSEIGTQYF. As DNA, the CDR3 is TGCAGTGCTCAAGCCGGGACGTCCGAGATTGGGACCCAGTACTTC.

This clonotype turned up a few times. This chain links TRBV30 with TRBJ1-5; a weak D match, TRBD1 (5 bases). Trimming left V 0 bases short and J 2 bases short, with 8 bases between. CDR1 GTSNPN and CDR2 SVGIG come from the germline V gene (reference sequence). The CDR3 runs to 14 residues. The DNA for the CDR3 is TGTGCCTGGAGTGTTCTGGGACGCAATCAGCCCCAGCATTTT. It translates to CAWSVLGRNQPQHF.

The chain links TRBV7-9 to TRBJ2-7; D is unclear. The CDR3 spans 12 residues. The germline CDR1 and CDR2 sequences are SEHNR and FQNEAQ (reference sequence). The V and J ends lost 1 base and 4 bases respectively, with 5 bases between them. The chain's CDR3 is CASSLVLYEQYF. The CDR3 bases are TGTGCCAGCAGCTTAGTCCTTTACGAGCAGTACTTC.

V usage is TRBV25-1 and J usage is TRBJ2-5; 7 positions match TRBD2. The germline gives CDR1 MGHDK, CDR2 SYGVNS. This CDR3 has 15 amino acids. Trimming at V came to 4 bases and at J to 3 bases, leaving 8 bases not matched to a gene. CDR3 nucleotide sequence: TGTGCCAGCAGTGGGACTAGGGGTCCTAAAGAGACCCAGTACTTC. Translated: CASSGTRGPKETQYF.

The rearrangement uses TRBV30 and TRBJ1-1; no clear D. This CDR3 has 12 residues. Germline V gene data show CDR1 as GTSNPN and CDR2 as SVGIG (reference sequence). V lost 0 bases, J lost 7 bases, and 9 bases lay in between. CDR3 nucleotide sequence: TGTGCCTGGAGTGTACGATACAGTGAAGCTTTCTTT. Translation gives CAWSVRYSEAFF.

The chain recombines TRBV20-1 with TRBJ2-5; D gene uncertain. The CDR3 covers 10 residues. V gave up 5 bases and J gave up 3 bases, with 4 bases separating them. Germline V gene lookup returns CDR1 DFQATT and CDR2 SNEGSKA (reference sequence). The CDR3 loop is CSAEEETQYF. In DNA form, the CDR3 reads TGCAGTGCTGAGGAAGAGACCCAGTACTTC.

This clonotype has just a few counts. The genes are TRBV6-5 and TRBJ2-7; TRBD2 matches 10 bases. There are 14 residues in the CDR3. CDR1 MNHEY and CDR2 SVGAGI come from the germline V gene. The junction had 3 bases not matched to a gene; V was cut back by 4 bases and J by 3 bases. Here the CDR3 reads CASSSGTSDYEQYF. In nucleotides, the CDR3 is TGTGCCAGCAGTTCCGGGACTAGCGACTACGAGCAGTACTTC.

This clonotype appeared once. The V gene is TRBV2, the J gene TRBJ2-3; the D is unclear. The CDR3 runs 15 residues. The V end lost 2 bases, the J end lost 2 bases, and 11 bases lay between the germline ends. Germline V gene data show CDR1 as SNHLY and CDR2 as FYNNEI. The CDR3 region has the DNA TGTGCCAGCAGTGAACACGTGACACCCACAGATACGCAGTATTTT. Amino acid sequence: CASSEHVTPTDTQYF.